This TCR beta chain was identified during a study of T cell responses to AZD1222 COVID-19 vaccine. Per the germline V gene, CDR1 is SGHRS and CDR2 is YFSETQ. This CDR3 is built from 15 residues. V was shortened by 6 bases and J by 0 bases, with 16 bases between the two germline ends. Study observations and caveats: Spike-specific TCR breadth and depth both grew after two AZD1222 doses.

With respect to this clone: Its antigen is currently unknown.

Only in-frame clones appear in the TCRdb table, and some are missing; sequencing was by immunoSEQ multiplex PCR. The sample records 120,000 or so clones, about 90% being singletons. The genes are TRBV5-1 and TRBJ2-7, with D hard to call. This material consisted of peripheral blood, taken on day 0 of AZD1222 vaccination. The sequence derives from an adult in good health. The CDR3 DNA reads TGCGCCAGCACCGTTGACTTAAGGAGCTCCTACGAGCAGTACTTC. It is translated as CASTVDLRSSYEQYF. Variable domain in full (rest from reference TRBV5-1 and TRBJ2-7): KAGVTQTPRYLIKTRGQQVTLSCSPISGHRSVSWYQQTPGQGLQFLFEYFSETQRNKGNFPGRFSGRQFSNSRSEMNVSTLELGDSALYLCASTVDLRSSYEQYFGPGTRLTVT.